This T cell receptor beta chain was found in a study of T-cell reconstitution after alpha-beta-depleted transplantation in children. Only a few counts were recorded for this clonotype. What it binds is not known. The CDR3 runs to 15 residues. Trimming cost V 2 bases and J 1 base, with 11 bases left between them. CDR1 and CDR2 (germline): SQVTM, ANQGSEA. Preparing the TCRbeta library involved the use of unique molecular identifiers. TCRdb itself ran the PCR reads through MiXCR, one entry per CDR3 protein. The sample includes approximately 400,000 distinct CDR3 sequences, roughly 17% of them seen just once. Study-wide points: Certain patients had high TCRbeta diversity at day 60, and it came from recipient T cells and thymic progenitors that survived. Alpha-beta T cells about two months after transplant reportedly derived from several hundred expanded graft clones. At one year after transplant, newly produced T cells mostly accounted for T-cell counts and diversity.

The TCR was taken from a boy under two years old who had a stem cell transplant for Wiskott-Aldrich syndrome, so the T cells may come from the graft donor. The material was PBMCs, mostly from graft donor cells, obtained 360 days after TCRalphabeta/CD19-depleted stem cell transplant. The rearrangement links TRBV29-1 to TRBJ2-2; unclear D gene. CDR3 residues: CSVERARGNTGELFF. The DNA for the CDR3 is TGCAGCGTTGAACGGGCACGTGGGAACACCGGGGAGCTGTTTTTT.